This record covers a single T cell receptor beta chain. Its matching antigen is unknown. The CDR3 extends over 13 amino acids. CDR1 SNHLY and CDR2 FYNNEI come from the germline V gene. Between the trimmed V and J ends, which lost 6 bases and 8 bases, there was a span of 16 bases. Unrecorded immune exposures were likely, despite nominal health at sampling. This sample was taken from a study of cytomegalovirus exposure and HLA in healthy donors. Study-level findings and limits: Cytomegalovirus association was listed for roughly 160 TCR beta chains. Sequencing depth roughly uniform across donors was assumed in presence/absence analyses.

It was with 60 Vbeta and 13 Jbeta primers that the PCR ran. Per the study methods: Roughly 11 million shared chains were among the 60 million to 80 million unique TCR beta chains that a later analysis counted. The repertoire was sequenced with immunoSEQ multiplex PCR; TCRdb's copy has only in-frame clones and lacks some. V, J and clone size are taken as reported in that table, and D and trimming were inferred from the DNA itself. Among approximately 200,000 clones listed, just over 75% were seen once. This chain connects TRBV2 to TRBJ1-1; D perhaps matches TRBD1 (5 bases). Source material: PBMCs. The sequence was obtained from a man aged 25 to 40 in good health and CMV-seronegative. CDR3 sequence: CASRTDMGIEAFF. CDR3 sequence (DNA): TGTGCCAGCAGGACGGACATGGGCATAGAAGCTTTCTTT. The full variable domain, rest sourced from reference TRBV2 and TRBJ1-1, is EPEVTQTPSHQVTQMGQEVILRCVPISNHLYFYWYRQILGQKVEFLVSFYNNEISEKSEIFDDQFSVERPDGSNFTLKIRSTKLEDSAMYFCASRTDMGIEAFFGQGTRLTVV.